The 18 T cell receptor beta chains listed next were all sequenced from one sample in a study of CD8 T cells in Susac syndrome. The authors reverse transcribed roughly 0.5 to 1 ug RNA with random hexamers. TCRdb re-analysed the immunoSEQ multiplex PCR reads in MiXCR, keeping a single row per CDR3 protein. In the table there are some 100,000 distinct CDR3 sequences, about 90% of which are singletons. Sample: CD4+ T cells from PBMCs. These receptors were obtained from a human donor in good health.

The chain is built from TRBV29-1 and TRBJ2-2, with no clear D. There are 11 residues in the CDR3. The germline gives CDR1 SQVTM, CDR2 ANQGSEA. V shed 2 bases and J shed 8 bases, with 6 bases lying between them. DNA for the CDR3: TGCAGCGTTGAATACGAGGGGGAGCTGTTTTTT. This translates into CSVEYEGELFF.

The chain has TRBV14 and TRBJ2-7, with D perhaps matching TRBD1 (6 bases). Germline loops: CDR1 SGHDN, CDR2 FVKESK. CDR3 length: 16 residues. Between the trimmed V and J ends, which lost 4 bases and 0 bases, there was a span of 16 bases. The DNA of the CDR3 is TGTGCCAGCAGCCCCCTCCTGGACAGCAGCTCCTACGAGCAGTACTTC. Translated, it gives CASSPLLDSSSYEQYF.

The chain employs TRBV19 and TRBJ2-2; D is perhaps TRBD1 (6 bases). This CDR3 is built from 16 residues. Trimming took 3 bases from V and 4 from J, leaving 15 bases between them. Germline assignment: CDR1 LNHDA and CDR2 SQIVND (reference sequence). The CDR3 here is CASSMPTGKPTGELFF. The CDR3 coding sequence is TGTGCCAGTAGTATGCCCACAGGGAAACCCACCGGGGAGCTGTTTTTT.

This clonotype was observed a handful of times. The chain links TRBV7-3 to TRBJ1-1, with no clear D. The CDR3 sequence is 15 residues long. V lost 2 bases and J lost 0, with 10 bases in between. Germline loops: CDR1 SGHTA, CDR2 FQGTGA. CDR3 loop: CASSLSPAMNTEAFF. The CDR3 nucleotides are TGTGCCAGCAGCTTATCGCCGGCGATGAACACTGAAGCTTTCTTT.

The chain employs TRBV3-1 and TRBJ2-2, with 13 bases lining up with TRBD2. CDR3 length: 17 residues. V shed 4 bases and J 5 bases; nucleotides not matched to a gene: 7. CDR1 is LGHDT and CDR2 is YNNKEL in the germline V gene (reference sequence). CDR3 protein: CASSRPGLAGNTGELFF. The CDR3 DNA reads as TGTGCCAGCAGCCGACCGGGACTAGCGGGAAATACCGGGGAGCTGTTTTTT.

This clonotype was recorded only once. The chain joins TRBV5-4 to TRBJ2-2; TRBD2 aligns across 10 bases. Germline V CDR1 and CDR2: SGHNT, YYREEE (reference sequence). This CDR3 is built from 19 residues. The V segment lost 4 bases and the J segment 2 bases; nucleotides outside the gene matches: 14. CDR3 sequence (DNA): TGTGCCAGCAGCCCCCTGGCGGCTAGCGGGGGAGAAAACACCGGGGAGCTGTTTTTT. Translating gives CASSPLAASGGENTGELFF.

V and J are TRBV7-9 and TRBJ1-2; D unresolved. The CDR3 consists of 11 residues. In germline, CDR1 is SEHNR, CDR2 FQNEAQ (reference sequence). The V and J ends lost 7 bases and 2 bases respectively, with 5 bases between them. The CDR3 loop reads CASTQNYGYTF. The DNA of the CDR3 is TGTGCCAGCACCCAGAACTATGGCTACACCTTC. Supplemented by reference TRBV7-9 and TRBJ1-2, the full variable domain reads DTGVSQNPRHKITKRGQNVTFRCDPISEHNRLYWYRQTLGQGPEFLTYFQNEAQLEKSRLLSDRFSAERPKGSFSTLEIQRTEQGDSAMYLCASTQNYGYTFGSGTRLTVV.

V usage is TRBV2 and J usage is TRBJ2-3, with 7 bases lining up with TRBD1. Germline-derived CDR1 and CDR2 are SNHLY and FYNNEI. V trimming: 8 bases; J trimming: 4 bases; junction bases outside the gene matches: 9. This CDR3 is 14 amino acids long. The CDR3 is CASLRGRNSDTQYF. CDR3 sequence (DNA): TGTGCCAGCTTAAGGGGGCGAAACTCAGATACGCAGTATTTT.

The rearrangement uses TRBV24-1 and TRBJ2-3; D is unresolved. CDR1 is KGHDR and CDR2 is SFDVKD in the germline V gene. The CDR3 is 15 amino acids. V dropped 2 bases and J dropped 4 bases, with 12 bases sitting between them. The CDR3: CATSDSRGYADTQYF. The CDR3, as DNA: TGTGCCACCAGTGATTCCCGCGGTTACGCAGATACGCAGTATTTT.

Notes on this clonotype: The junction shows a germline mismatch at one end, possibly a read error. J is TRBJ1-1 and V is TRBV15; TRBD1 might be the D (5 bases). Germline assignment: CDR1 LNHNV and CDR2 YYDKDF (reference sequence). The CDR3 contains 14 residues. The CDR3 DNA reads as TGTGCCACCAGCAGAGAGGCCAAGGATACAGGTGACCACTTT. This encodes CATSREAKDTGDHF.

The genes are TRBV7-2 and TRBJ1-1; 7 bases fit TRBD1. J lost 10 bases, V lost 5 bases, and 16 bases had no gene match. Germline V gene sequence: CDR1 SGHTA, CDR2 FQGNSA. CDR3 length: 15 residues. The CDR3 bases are TGTGCCAGCAGCCCCACCCAGGCAGGGGGTATTGGAGCTTTCTTT. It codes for CASSPTQAGGIGAFF. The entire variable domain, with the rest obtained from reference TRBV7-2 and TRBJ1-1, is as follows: GAGVSQSPSNKVTEKGKDVELRCDPISGHTALYWYRQSLGQGLEFLIYFQGNSAPDKSGLPSDRFSAERTGGSVSTLTIQRTQQEDSAVYLCASSPTQAGGIGAFFGQGTRLTVV.

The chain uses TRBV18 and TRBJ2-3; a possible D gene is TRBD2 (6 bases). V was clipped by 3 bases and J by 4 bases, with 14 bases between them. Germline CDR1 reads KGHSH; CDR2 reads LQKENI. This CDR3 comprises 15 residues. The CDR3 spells CASSPISWGADTQYF. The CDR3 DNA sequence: TGTGCCAGCTCACCGATTAGCTGGGGGGCAGATACGCAGTATTTT.

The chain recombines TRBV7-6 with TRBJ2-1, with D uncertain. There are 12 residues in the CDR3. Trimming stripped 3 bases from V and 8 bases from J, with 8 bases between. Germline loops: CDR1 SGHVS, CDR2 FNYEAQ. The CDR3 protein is CASSFPPDEQFF. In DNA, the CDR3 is TGTGCCAGCAGCTTTCCTCCCGATGAGCAGTTCTTC.

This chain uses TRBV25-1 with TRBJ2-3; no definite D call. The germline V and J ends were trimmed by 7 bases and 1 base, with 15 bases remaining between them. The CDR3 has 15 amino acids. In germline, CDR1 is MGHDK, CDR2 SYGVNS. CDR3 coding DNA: TGTGCCAGCAATGGTAGGATCCAGGGCACAGATACGCAGTATTTT. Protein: CASNGRIQGTDTQYF.

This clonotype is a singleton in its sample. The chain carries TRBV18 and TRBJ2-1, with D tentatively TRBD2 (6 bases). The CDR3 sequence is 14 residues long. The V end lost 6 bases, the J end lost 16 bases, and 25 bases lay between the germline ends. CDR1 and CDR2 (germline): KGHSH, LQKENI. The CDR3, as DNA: TGTGCCAGCTCCCCTCCTAATACCGGGACTGCATTTTTCTTC. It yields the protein CASSPPNTGTAFFF.

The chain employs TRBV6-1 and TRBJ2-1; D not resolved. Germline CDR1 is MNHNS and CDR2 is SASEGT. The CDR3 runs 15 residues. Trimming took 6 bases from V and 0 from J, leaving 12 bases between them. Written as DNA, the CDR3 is TGTGCCAGCAGGGGTACGGGCAGCTCCTACAATGAGCAGTTCTTC. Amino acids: CASRGTGSSYNEQFF.

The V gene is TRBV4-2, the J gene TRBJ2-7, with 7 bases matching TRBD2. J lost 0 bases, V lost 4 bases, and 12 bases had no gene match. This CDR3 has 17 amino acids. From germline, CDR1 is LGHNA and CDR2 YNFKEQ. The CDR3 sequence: CASSPGRLGGSSYEQYF. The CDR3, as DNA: TGTGCCAGCAGCCCGGGGCGATTGGGCGGGAGCTCCTACGAGCAGTACTTC.

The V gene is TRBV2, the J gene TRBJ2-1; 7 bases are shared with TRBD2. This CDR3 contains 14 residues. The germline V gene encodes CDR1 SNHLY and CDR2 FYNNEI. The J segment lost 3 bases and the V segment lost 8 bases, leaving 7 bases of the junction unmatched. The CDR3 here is CASEALAIYNEQFF. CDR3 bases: TGTGCCAGCGAGGCACTAGCGATCTACAATGAGCAGTTCTTC.